The T cell receptor (beta chain) under discussion was sequenced for a study of a mutant IDH1 vaccine in newly diagnosed glioma. As for time point: week 35, safety follow-up. Vaccine doses each comprised 300 ug of mutant IDH1 20-mer peptide, with topical imiquimod. Worth noting for this clone: The antigen is undetermined.

Germline V CDR1 and CDR2: SGHVS, FNYEAQ. The CDR3 is 17 residues long. The trim removed 2 bases at V and 0 bases at J, leaving 8 bases unmatched. Study-level results: There seemed to be no relation between pseudoprogression and changes in top peripheral T cell clonotypes.

TCRdb's copy holds only in-frame clones and misses some; the assay was immunoSEQ multiplex PCR. Of some 30,000 clones listed, around 84% were seen once; the top ten hold over 15%. The receptor was isolated from a man between 25 and 39 years old with glioma. This chain links TRBV7-6 with TRBJ1-1, with 8 bases that match TRBD1. Sequenced here: PBMCs, sampled from a glioma patient whose treatment included an IDH1 peptide vaccine. CDR3 region: CASSLRQGTNMNTEAFF. As DNA, the CDR3 is TGTGCCAGCAGCTTACGACAGGGGACGAATATGAACACTGAAGCTTTCTTT.